The 11 T cell receptor beta chains below were found in one sample sequenced in a study of blood T cell repertoires in COVID-19 (dated by TCRdb to between 2020 and 2021). The library was generated by the immunoSEQ multiplex PCR assay. What TCRdb holds here is the immuneACCESS table cut down to in-frame rearrangements. Part of the clones is not present; checked against another copy, under half of the missing clones reflect an unresolved V gene, and the others are unexplained. The sample records more than 200,000 clones, 87% of which are singletons. The ten largest account for 3% to 3.5% of the sample. Source material: peripheral blood. These receptors originate from a man aged 18 to 35 with active or convalescent COVID-19.

The rearrangement links TRBV28 to TRBJ2-2; TRBD1 matches at 11 bases. V was pared by 3 bases and J by 6 bases, with 3 bases of the junction left unmatched. Per the germline V gene, CDR1 is MDHEN and CDR2 is SYDVKM. This CDR3 has 15 amino acids. This CDR3 reads CASSFRDRGSGELFF. In DNA, the CDR3 is TGTGCCAGCAGTTTCCGGGACAGGGGGTCCGGGGAGCTGTTTTTT. The full variable domain, in which reference TRBV28 and TRBJ2-2 provide the parts outside the CDR3, is DVKVTQSSRYLVKRTGEKVFLECVQDMDHENMFWYRQDPGLGLRLIYFSYDVKMKEKGDIPEGYSVSREKKERFSLILESASTNQTSMYLCASSFRDRGSGELFFGEGSRLTVL.

This clone was detected once. The V and J genes are TRBV16 and TRBJ1-1; D is unclear. Trimming removed 2 bases at V and 1 base at J, with 8 bases between. Germline V gives CDR1 KGHSY, CDR2 FQNENV. This CDR3 is built from 14 residues. DNA for the CDR3: TGTGCCAGCAGCCAAGACTCCAGGAACACTGAAGCTTTCTTT. It translates to CASSQDSRNTEAFF.

The V and J genes are TRBV4-3 and TRBJ2-7, with D maybe TRBD2 (5 bases). V lost 3 bases to trimming and J lost 3 bases, with 15 bases between them. The CDR3 has 15 residues. The V gene's germline CDR1 is LGHNA and CDR2 YSLEER. Written as DNA, the CDR3 is TGCGCCAGCAGCCATGGACTTTATAGCGACTACGAGCAGTACTTC. Translating it yields CASSHGLYSDYEQYF.

This clone was counted only a few times. This chain joins TRBV19 and TRBJ2-3; weak D call: TRBD2 (5 bases). This CDR3 comprises 14 residues. V gave up 5 bases and J gave up 4 bases, with 13 bases separating them. Per germline, CDR1 LNHDA and CDR2 SQIVND (reference sequence). The CDR3 bases are TGTGCCAGTAGTCAAACGGGGAGCGCAGATACGCAGTATTTT. This codes for CASSQTGSADTQYF.

This sequence joins TRBV9 and TRBJ2-3; 7 nucleotides agree with TRBD2. Trimming took 0 bases from V and 3 from J; bases not matched to a gene: 4. There are 15 residues in the CDR3. Looked up from germline, CDR1 is SGDLS and CDR2 is YYNGEE. DNA for the CDR3: TGTGCCAGCAGCGTAGCCGGAGCGGGAACAGATACGCAGTATTTT. Protein product: CASSVAGAGTDTQYF.

This chain uses TRBV24-1 with TRBJ2-2; TRBD1 might be the D (5 bases). This CDR3 region has 15 residues. Germline loops: CDR1 KGHDR, CDR2 SFDVKD. Trimming left V 4 bases short and J 5 bases short, with 13 bases between. DNA for the CDR3: TGTGCCACCAGTGACGCCTTCAGGGAAACCGGGGAGCTGTTTTTT. Amino acids: CATSDAFRETGELFF.

This chain links TRBV4-1 with TRBJ1-3; perhaps TRBD1 as D (6 bases). Trimming took off 0 bases at V and 0 bases at J, with 12 bases between the two ends. Germline V gene data show CDR1 as MGHRA and CDR2 as YSYEKL. This CDR3 has 17 amino acids. The CDR3 DNA follows: TGCGCCAGCAGCCAAGATGGCACAGGGACCTCTGGAAACACCATATATTTT. Its protein is CASSQDGTGTSGNTIYF.

Only one count was recorded for this clone. The chain links TRBV18 to TRBJ2-1; 9 bases align to TRBD1. Trimming took 3 bases from V and 7 from J; bases not matched to a gene: 10. The length of the CDR3 is 16 residues. In germline, CDR1 is KGHSH, CDR2 LQKENI. CDR3 residues: CASSPNLGQGGNEQFF. In nucleotides, the CDR3 is TGTGCCAGCTCACCTAACCTGGGACAGGGCGGAAATGAGCAGTTCTTC.

The V call is TRBV4-3, the J call TRBJ2-1; TRBD2 agrees at 8 bases. The CDR3 runs 16 residues. V was pared by 0 bases and J by 4 bases, with 5 bases of the junction left unmatched. Germline values: CDR1 LGHNA, CDR2 YSLEER. This CDR3 reads CASSQDGGAEYNEQFF. Here the CDR3 DNA reads TGCGCCAGCAGCCAAGACGGGGGGGCTGAGTACAATGAGCAGTTCTTC.

This sequence joins TRBV19 and TRBJ2-3; 10 nucleotides agree with TRBD2. After removal of 1 base from V and 4 bases from J, the junction contained 5 bases not matched to a gene. Germline assignment: CDR1 LNHDA and CDR2 SQIVND (reference sequence). The CDR3 spans 16 residues. The CDR3 is CASSIGAGGPPDTQYF. In DNA, the CDR3 is TGTGCCAGTAGTATAGGAGCGGGAGGGCCCCCAGATACGCAGTATTTT.

This sequence joins TRBV29-1 and TRBJ2-2, with a possible D match to TRBD1 (6 bases). The ends were cut back, 7 bases at V and 3 bases at J, with 15 bases in the middle. Per germline, CDR1 SQVTM and CDR2 ANQGSEA. The CDR3 is 14 residues long. CDR3 bases: TGCAGCGCTAGTGCGCAGGGGTACACCGGGGAGCTGTTTTTT. It is translated as CSASAQGYTGELFF.